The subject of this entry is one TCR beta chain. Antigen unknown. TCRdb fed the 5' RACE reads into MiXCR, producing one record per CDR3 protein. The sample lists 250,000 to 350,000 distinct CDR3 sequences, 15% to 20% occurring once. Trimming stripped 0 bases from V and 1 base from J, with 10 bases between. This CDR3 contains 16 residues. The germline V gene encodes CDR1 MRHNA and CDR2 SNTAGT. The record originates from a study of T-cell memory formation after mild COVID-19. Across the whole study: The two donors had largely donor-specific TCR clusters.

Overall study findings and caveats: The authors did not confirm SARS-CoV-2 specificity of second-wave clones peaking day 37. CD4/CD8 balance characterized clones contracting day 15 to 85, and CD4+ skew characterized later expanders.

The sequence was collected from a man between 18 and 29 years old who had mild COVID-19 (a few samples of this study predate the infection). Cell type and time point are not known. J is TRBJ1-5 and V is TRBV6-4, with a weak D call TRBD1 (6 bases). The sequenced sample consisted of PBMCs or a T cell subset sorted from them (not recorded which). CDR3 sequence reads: CASSDSYRASNQPQHF. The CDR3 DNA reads TGTGCCAGCAGTGACTCGTACAGGGCGAGCAATCAGCCCCAGCATTTT.